This record concerns one T cell receptor beta chain sequence. The germline V gene encodes CDR1 SGHNT and CDR2 YYREEE (reference sequence). The trim removed 4 bases at V and 7 bases at J, leaving 10 bases unmatched. There are 15 residues in the CDR3. The sample belongs to a study of shared clonotypes between healthy human individuals. Sorted subsets were amplified in replicate PCRs using about 200 ng DNA, about 30,000 T cell genomes. The protocol was immunoSEQ multiplex PCR, while the TCRdb copy is restricted to in-frame clones and leaves out a portion. This table has about 2,500,000 clones, approximately 94% appearing once. The CD4+ fraction was divided into a CD45RA+ naive subset and a CD45RA-negative memory subset.

J is TRBJ2-5 and V is TRBV5-4; 10 bases are shared with TRBD1. Sequencing was performed on naive CD4+ T cells sorted from blood. Specified subset: CD45RA+ positively selected. The receptor was derived from a man younger than 35 in good health. CDR3 bases: TGTGCCAGCAGCGCTGACAGGGGGCGGATCGGGACCCAGTACTTC. This codes for CASSADRGRIGTQYF.